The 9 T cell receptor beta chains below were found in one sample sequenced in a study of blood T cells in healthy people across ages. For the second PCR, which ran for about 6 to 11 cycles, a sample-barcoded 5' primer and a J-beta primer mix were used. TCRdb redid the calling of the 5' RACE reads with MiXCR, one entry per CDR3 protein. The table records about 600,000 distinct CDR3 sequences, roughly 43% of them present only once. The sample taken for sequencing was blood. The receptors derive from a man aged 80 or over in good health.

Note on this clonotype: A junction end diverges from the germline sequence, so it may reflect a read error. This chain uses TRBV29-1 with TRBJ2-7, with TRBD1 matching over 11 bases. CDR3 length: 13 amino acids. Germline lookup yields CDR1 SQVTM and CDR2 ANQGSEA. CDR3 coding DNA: TGCGGCGTTGGCCGGACAGGGGGCCACGAGCAGTACTTC. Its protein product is CGVGRTGGHEQYF.

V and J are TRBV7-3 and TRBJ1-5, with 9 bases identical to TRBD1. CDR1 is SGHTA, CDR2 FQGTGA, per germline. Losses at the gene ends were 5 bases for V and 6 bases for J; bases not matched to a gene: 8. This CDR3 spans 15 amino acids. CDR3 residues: CASSAMDRGFQPQHF. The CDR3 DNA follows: TGTGCCAGCAGCGCAATGGACAGGGGTTTTCAGCCCCAGCATTTT.

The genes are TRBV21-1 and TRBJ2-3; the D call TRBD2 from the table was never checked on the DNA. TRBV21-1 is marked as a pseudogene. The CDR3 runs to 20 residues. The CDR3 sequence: CASSKGGTGLTSGMSDTQYF. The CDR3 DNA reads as TGTGCCAGCAGCAAAGGCGGGACAGGGCTGACTAGCGGGATGTCAGATACGCAGTATTTT.

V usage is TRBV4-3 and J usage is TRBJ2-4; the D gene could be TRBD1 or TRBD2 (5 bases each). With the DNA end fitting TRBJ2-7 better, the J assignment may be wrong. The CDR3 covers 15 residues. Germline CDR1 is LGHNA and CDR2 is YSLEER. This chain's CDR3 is CASSQFRDGRYEQYF. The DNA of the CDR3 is TGCGCCAGCAGTCAATTCCGGGACGGACGCTACGAGCAGTACTTC.

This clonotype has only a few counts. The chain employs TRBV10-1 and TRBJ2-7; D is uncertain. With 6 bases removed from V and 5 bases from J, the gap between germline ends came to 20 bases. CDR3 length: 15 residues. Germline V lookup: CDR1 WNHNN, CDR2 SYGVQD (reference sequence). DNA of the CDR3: TGCGCCAGCAGCCCGGACGCATTTTTTCGGAACGAGCAGTACTTC. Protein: CASSPDAFFRNEQYF.

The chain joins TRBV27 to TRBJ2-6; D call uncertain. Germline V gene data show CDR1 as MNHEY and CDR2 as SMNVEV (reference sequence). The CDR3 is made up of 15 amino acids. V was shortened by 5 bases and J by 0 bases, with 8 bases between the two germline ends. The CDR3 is CASSTRSSGANVLTF. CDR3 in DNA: TGTGCCAGCAGTACCCGAAGCTCTGGGGCCAACGTCCTGACTTTC.

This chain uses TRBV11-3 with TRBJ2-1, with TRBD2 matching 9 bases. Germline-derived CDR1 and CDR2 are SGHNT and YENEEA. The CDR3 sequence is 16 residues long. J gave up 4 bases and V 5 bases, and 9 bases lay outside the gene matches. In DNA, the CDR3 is TGTGCCAGCAGCCCCGCCGGGACTAGCCCGTACAATGAGCAGTTCTTC. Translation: CASSPAGTSPYNEQFF.

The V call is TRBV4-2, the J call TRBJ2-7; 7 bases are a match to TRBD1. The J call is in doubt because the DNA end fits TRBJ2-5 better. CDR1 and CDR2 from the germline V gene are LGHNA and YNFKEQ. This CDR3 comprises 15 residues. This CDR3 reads CASNLGTVPQETQYF. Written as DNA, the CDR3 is TGTGCCAGCAACCTGGGGACAGTCCCTCAAGAGACCCAGTACTTC.

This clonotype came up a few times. CDR3 loop: CASRSGGQNTEAFF. CDR3 nucleotides: TGTGCCAGCAGGTCCGGGGGCCAGAACACTGAAGCTTTCTTT. The rearrangement uses TRBV12-3 or TRBV12-4 and TRBJ1-1; tentatively, D is TRBD1 (6 bases). The CDR3 length is 14 residues. The V end was cut by 6 bases, the J end by 1 base, with 12 bases between.